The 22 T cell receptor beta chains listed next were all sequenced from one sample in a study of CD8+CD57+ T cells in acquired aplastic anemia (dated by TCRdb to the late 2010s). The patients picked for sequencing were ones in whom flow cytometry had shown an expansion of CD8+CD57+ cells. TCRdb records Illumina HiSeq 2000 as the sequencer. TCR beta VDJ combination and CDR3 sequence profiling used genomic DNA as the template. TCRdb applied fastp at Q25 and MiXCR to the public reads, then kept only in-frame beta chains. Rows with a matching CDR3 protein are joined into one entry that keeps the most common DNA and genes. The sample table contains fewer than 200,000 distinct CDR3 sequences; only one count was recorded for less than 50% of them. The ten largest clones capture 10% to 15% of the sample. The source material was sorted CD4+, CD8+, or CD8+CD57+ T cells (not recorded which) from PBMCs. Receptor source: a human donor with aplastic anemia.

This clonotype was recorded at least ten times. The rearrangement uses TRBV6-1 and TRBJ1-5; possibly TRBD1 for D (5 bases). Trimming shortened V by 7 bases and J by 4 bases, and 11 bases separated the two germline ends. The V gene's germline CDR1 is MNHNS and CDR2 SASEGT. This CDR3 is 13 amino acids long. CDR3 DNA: TGTGCCAGCACAAACCAGGGTAATCAGCCCCAGCATTTT. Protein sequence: CASTNQGNQPQHF.

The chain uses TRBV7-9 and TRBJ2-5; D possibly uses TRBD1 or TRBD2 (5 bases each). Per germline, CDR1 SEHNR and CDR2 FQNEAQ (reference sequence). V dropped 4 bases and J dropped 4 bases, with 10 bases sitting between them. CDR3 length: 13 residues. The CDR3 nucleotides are TGTGCCAGCAGCTCCCAGAGGGGAGAGACCCAGTACTTC. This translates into CASSSQRGETQYF.

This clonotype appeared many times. This chain's CDR3 is CASSRRRGSGTGELFF. CDR3 sequence (DNA): TGTGCCAGCAGCCGCCGCAGGGGATCGGGCACCGGGGAGCTGTTTTTT. The V gene is TRBV4-2, the J gene TRBJ2-2; tentatively, D is TRBD1 (6 bases). Germline CDR1 is LGHNA and CDR2 is YNFKEQ. Trimming pared 4 bases from V and 4 bases from J, leaving 16 bases between. This CDR3 comprises 16 residues.

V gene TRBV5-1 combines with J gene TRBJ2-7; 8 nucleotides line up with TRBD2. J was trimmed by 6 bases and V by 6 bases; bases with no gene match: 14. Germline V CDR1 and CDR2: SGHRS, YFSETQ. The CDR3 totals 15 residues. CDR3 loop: CASTPWAGGGTEQYF. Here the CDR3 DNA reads TGCGCCAGCACCCCTTGGGCGGGAGGAGGGACCGAGCAGTACTTC. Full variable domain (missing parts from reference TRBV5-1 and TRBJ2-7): KAGVTQTPRYLIKTRGQQVTLSCSPISGHRSVSWYQQTPGQGLQFLFEYFSETQRNKGNFPGRFSGRQFSNSRSEMNVSTLELGDSALYLCASTPWAGGGTEQYFGPGTRLTVT.

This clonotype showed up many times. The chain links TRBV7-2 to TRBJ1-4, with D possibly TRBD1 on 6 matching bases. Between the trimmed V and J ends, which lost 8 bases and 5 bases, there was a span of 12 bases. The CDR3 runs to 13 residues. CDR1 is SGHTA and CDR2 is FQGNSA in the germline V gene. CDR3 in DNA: TGTGCCAGCTCACAGGGCTACAATGAAAAACTGTTTTTT. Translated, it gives CASSQGYNEKLFF. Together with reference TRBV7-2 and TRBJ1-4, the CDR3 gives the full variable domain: GAGVSQSPSNKVTEKGKDVELRCDPISGHTALYWYRQSLGQGLEFLIYFQGNSAPDKSGLPSDRFSAERTGGSVSTLTIQRTQQEDSAVYLCASSQGYNEKLFFGSGTQLSVL.

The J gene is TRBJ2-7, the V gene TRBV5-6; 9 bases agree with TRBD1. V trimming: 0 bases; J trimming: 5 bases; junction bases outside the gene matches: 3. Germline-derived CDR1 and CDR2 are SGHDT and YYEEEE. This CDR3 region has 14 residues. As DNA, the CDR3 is TGTGCCAGCAGCTTGGGGGACAGGGACGACGAGCAGTACTTC. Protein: CASSLGDRDDEQYF.

CDR3 nucleotides: TGTGCCAGCATCCGGGGTCTCGAGGGACTCTATGGCTACACCTTC. Translating gives CASIRGLEGLYGYTF. The chain uses TRBV7-6 and TRBJ1-2; weak D call: TRBD1 (5 bases). This CDR3 is built from 15 residues. Germline V gene lookup returns CDR1 SGHVS and CDR2 FNYEAQ. Trimming removed 7 bases at V and 4 bases at J, with 19 bases between.

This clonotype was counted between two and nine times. The CDR3 spells CASSLGGGREWSTDTQYF. In nucleotides, the CDR3 is TGTGCCAGCAGCTTAGGGGGCGGCAGGGAGTGGAGCACAGATACGCAGTATTTT. The J gene is TRBJ2-3, the V gene TRBV11-1; D tentatively reads TRBD1 or TRBD2 (5 bases each). The CDR3 sequence is 18 residues long. CDR1 and CDR2 (germline): SGHAT, FQDESV (reference sequence). V shed 1 base and J shed 0 bases, with 17 bases lying between them.

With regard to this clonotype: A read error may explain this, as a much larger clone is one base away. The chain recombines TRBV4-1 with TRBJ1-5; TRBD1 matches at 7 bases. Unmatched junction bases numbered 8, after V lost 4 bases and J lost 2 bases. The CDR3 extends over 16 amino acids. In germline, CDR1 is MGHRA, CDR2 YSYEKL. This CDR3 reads CASSRENRGGNQPQHF. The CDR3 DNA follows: TGCGCCAGCAGCCGAGAGAACAGGGGAGGCAATCAGCCCCAGCATTTT.

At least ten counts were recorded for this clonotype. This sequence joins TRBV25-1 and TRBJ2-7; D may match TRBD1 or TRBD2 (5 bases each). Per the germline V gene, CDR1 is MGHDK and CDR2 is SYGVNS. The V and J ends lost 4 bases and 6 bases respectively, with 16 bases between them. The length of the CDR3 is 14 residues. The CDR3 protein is CASSVTSGGSEQYF. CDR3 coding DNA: TGTGCCAGCAGTGTCACCAGTGGGGGAAGCGAGCAGTACTTC.

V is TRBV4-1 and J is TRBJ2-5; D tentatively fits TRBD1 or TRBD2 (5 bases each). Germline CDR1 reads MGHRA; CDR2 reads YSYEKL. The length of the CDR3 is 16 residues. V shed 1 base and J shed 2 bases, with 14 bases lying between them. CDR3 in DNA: TGCGCCAGCAGCCAAGTCCGCGGCAGGGAGCAAGAGACCCAGTACTTC. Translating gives CASSQVRGREQETQYF.

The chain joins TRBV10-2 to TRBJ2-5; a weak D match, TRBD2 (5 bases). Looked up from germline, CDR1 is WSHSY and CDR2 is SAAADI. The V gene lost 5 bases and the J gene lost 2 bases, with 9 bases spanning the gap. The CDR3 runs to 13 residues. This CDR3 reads CASSLRVQETQYF. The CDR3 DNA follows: TGCGCCAGCAGTCTGAGGGTTCAAGAGACCCAGTACTTC.

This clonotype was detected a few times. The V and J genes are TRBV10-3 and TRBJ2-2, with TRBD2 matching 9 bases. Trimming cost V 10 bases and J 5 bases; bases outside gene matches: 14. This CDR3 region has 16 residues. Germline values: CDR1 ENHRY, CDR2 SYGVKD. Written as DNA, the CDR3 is TGTGCCAGCTCACCACCGGCAAGCGGGGGGACCGGGGAGCTGTTTTTT. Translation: CASSPPASGGTGELFF.

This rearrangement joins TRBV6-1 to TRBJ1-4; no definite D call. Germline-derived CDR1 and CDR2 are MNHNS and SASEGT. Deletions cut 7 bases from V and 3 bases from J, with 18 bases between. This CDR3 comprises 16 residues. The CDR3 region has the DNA TGTGCCAGCATCACAAAGAGTGGGGTAGCTAATGAAAAACTGTTTTTT. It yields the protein CASITKSGVANEKLFF.

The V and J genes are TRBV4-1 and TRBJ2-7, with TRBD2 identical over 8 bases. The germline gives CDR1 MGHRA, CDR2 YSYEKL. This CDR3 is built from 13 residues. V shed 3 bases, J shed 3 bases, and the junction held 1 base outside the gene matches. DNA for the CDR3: TGCGCCAGCAGCCACGGGGGGGTCTACGAGCAGTACTTC. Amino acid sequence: CASSHGGVYEQYF.

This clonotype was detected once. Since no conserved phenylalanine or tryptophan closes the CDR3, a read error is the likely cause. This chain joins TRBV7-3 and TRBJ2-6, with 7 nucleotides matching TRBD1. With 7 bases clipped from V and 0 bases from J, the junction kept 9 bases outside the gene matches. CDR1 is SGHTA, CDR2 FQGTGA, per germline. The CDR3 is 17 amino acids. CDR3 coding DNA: TGTGCCAGCACCGCTCTGGGACAGCGCTCTGGGGCCAACGTCCTGACTCTC. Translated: CASTALGQRSGANVLTL.

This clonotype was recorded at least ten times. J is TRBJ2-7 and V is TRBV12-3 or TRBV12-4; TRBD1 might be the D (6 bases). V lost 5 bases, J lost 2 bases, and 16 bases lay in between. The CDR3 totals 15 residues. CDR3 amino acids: CASSIHRAPAYEQYF. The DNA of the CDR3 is TGTGCCAGCAGTATACACAGGGCACCAGCCTACGAGCAGTACTTC.

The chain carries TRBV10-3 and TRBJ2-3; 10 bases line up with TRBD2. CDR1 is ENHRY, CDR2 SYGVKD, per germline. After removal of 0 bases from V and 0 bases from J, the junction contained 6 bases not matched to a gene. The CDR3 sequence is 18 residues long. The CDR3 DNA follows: TGTGCCATCAGTGAGTCGAAGGGACTAGCGCATAGCACAGATACGCAGTATTTT. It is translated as CAISESKGLAHSTDTQYF.

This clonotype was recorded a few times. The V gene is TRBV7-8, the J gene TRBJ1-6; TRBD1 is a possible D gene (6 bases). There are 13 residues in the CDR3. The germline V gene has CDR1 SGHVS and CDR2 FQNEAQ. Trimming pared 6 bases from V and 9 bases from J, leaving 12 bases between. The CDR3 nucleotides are TGTGCCAGCAGACAGGGTGTAGCTTCACCCCTCCACTTT. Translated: CASRQGVASPLHF.

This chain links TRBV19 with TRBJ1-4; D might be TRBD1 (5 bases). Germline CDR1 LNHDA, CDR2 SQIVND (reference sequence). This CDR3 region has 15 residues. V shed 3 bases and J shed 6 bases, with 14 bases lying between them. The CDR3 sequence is CASSIGEGTYEKLFF. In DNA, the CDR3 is TGTGCCAGTAGTATCGGGGAGGGGACTTATGAAAAACTGTTTTTT. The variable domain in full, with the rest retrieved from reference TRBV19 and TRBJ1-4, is DGGITQSPKYLFRKEGQNVTLSCEQNLNHDAMYWYRQDPGQGLRLIYYSQIVNDFQKGDIAEGYSVSREKKESFPLTVTSAQKNPTAFYLCASSIGEGTYEKLFFGSGTQLSVL.

CDR3 sequence: CASSRTSDTDTQYF. The CDR3 DNA follows: TGTGCCAGCAGCCGGACTAGCGACACAGATACGCAGTATTTT. The rearrangement joins TRBV5-4 to TRBJ2-3, with 9 nucleotides matching TRBD2. Trimming cost V 4 bases and J 2 bases; bases outside gene matches: 2. Germline CDR1 and CDR2: SGHNT and YYREEE (reference sequence). This CDR3 has 14 residues.

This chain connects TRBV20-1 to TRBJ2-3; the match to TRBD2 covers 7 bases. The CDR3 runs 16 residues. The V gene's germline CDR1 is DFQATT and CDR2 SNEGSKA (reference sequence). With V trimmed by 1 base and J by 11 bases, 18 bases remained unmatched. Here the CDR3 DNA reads TGCAGTGCTAGAGCGCCCGGGACTACGGGCCCCAATGGGCAGTATTTT. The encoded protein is CSARAPGTTGPNGQYF.